This T cell receptor beta chain was sequenced in a study of shared clonotypes between healthy human individuals. Using immunoSEQ multiplex PCR, the repertoire was profiled, and TCRdb retains in-frame clones only, with some absent. This table holds about 1.5 million clones, 98% found once. Study-wide results and caveats: Deeper or shallower sequencing was expected to change how clonotypes are shared among donors.

This CDR3 contains 16 residues. Germline values: CDR1 SGHDT, CDR2 YYEEEE. V lost 4 bases and J lost 4; bases outside the gene matches: 6. Notes on this clone: The antigen remains unidentified.

This chain joins TRBV5-6 and TRBJ1-3; 12 positions agree with TRBD1. The sequencing input was naive CD4+ T cells sorted from blood. Noted subset: CD45RA+ positively selected. The source is a man between 25 and 39 years old in good health. The CDR3 coding sequence is TGTGCCAGCAGCCCTGCCGGGACAGGGGGCGGAAACACCATATATTTT. Its translation: CASSPAGTGGGNTIYF. Full variable domain (remainder filled in from reference TRBV5-6 and TRBJ1-3): DAGVTQSPTHLIKTRGQQVTLRCSPKSGHDTVSWYQQALGQGPQFIFQYYEEEERQRGNFPDRFSGHQFPNYSSELNVNALLLGDSALYLCASSPAGTGGGNTIYFGEGSWLTVV.